The present entry profiles one T cell receptor (beta chain) with its context. Antigen: not known. Generated by immunoSEQ multiplex PCR, the TCRdb table keeps only in-frame clones and is missing some. Among 12,000 or so clones listed, roughly 84% were seen once. The J segment lost 3 bases and the V segment lost 7 bases, leaving 5 bases of the junction unmatched. This CDR3 is built from 13 residues. Looked up from germline, CDR1 is SQVTM and CDR2 is ANQGSEA. This sample was taken from a study of chemoradiotherapy in HPV16-positive cancers. Samples were taken several times over chemoradiotherapy. Overall study results and limits: Only a couple of HPV16-positive patients supplied the functional HPV-specificity definition.

The chain carries TRBV29-1 and TRBJ2-3; 9 bases fit TRBD1. This clonotype originated in a human donor with HPV-associated anogenital cancer. Here the sequenced sample was blood, taken from a patient who underwent chemoradiotherapy. CDR3 nucleotides: TGCAGCGCGGGACAGGGAAGAACAGATACGCAGTATTTT. This translates into CSAGQGRTDTQYF.